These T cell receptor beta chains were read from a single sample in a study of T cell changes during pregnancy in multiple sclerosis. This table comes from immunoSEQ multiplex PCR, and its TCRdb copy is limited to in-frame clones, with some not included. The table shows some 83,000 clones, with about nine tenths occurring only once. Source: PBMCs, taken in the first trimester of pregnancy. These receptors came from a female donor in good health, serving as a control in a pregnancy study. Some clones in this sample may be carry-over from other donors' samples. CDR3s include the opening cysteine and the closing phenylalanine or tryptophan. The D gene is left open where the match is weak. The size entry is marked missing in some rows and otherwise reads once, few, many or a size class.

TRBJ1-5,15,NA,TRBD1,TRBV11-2,TGTGCCAGCAGCCGACAGGGTTTAAGCAATCAGCCCCAGCATTTT,CASSRQGLSNQPQHF
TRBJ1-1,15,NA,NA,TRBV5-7,TGTGCCAGCAGCTTGGAGGTCACGGGGAGGACTGAAGCTTTCTTT,CASSLEVTGRTEAFF
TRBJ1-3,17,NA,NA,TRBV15,TGTGCCACCAGCAGAGTGGGGACTGCGGGATCTGGAAACACCATATATTTT,CATSRVGTAGSGNTIYF
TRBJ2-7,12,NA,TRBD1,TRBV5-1,TGCGCCAGTGGACAGGGAGTATACGAGCAGTACTTC,CASGQGVYEQYF
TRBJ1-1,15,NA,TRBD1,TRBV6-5,TGTGCCAGCAGTGGGGGGACAGGGGGGGTTACTGAAGCTTTCTTT,CASSGGTGGVTEAFF
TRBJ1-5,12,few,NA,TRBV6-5,TGTGCCAGCAGGAGTGTCAATCAGCCCCAGCATTTT,CASRSVNQPQHF
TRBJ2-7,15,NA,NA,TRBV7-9,TGTGCCAGCAGCTTAGCCCAGGGGAACCTCTACGAGCAGTACTTC,CASSLAQGNLYEQYF
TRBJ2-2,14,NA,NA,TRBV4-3,TGCGCCAGCAGGGAAGGCGGCCGAGGCGGGGAGCTGTTTTTT,CASREGGRGGELFF
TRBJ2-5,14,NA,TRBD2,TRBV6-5,TGTGCCAGCAGCCCCCTAGCGGCAGGGGAGACCCAGTACTTC,CASSPLAAGETQYF
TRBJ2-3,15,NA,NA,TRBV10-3,TGTGCCATCAGTGGGGGAGGATTTGACACAGATACGCAGTATTTT,CAISGGGFDTDTQYF
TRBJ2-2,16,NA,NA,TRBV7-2,TGTGCCAGCAGCTTAGAGGCTGGGGCGGCCACCGGGGAGCTGTTTTTT,CASSLEAGAATGELFF
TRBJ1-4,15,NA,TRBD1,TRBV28,TGTGCCAGCACGGACCCCGGGACAGGGCACGAAAAACTGTTTTTT,CASTDPGTGHEKLFF
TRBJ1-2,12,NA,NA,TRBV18,TGTGCCAGCTCACCAGGAGCTTATGGCTACACCTTC,CASSPGAYGYTF
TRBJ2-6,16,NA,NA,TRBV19,TGTGCCAGTAGTATAGGCGGGTTTGGTAGGGCCAACGTCCTGACTTTC,CASSIGGFGRANVLTF
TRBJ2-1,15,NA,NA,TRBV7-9,TGTGCCAGCAGCTCCCGAGACAGGACCTACAATGAGCAGTTCTTC,CASSSRDRTYNEQFF
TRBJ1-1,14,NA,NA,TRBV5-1,TGCGCCAGCAGCTTGCTGCAGGGGTACACTGAAGCTTTCTTT,CASSLLQGYTEAFF
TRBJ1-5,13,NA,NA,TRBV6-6,TGTGCCAGCAGTTACGGCGGAGGTCAGCCCCAGCATTTT,CASSYGGGQPQHF
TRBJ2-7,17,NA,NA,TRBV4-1,TGCGCCAGCAGCCAAGTTTGGCAGCGATACCTAGGGGACGAGCAGTACTTC,CASSQVWQRYLGDEQYF
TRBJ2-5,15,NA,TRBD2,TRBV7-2,TGTGCCAGCAGCACGGGGACTACCGCACAAGAGACCCAGTACTTC,CASSTGTTAQETQYF
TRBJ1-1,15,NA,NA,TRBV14,TGTGCCAGCAGCCCAATGCGGGGGGCGCGGACTGAAGCTTTCTTT,CASSPMRGARTEAFF
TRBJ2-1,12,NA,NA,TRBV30,TGTGCCTGGAGTGTTGCGCTTGATGAGCAGTTCTTC,CAWSVALDEQFF
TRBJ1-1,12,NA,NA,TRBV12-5,TGTGCTAGTGGTTTGTGGGGGGCTGAAGCTTTCTTT,CASGLWGAEAFF
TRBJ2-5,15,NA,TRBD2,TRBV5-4,TGTGCCAGCAGGTGGGCGGGGGGCCCCCCCGAGACCCAGTACTTC,CASRWAGGPPETQYF
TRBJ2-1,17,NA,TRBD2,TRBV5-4,TGTGCCAGCAGCTTGTCTCTAACTAGCGGGGGGGACAATGAGCAGTTCTTC,CASSLSLTSGGDNEQFF
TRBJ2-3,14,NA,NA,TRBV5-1,TGCGCCAGCGCCATAGTCGGAGGCACAGATACGCAGTATTTT,CASAIVGGTDTQYF
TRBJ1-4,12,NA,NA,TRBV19,TGTGCCAGTAGGAGGAAAGAGGAAAAACTGTTTTTT,CASRRKEEKLFF
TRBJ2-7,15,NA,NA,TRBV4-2,TGTGCCAGCAGCCATGCGGGCCTATCCCCCTACGAGCAGTACTTC,CASSHAGLSPYEQYF
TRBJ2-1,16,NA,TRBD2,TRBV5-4,TGTGCCAGCAGCTGGGCCCTGGCTAGCGGGCGGGCTGAGCAGTTCTTC,CASSWALASGRAEQFF